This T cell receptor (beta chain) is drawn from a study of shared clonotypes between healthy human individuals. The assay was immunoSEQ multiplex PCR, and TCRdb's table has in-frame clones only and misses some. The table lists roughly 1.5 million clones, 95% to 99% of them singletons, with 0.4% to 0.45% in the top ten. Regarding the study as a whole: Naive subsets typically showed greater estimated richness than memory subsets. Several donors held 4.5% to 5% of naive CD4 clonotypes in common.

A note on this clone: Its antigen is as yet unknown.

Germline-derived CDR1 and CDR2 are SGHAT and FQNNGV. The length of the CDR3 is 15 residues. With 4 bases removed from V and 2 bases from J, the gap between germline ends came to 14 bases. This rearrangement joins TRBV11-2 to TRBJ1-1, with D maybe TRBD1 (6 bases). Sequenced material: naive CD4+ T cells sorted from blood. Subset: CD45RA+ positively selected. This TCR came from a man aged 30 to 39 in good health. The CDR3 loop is CASSSMTGFNTEAFF. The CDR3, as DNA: TGTGCCAGCAGCTCAATGACAGGATTCAACACTGAAGCTTTCTTT.